This T cell receptor (beta chain) appears in the sequencing data of a study of T-cell memory formation after mild COVID-19. TCR alpha and TCR beta cDNA libraries carrying sample barcodes and UMIs came from 5'RACE with constant-segment primers. TCRdb re-called the 5' RACE reads with MiXCR, one entry per CDR3 protein. Seen here are 150,000 to 200,000 distinct CDR3 sequences, 11% observed once, and the top ten hold around 3.8%. Study results and limitations: Clones that contracted clustered mainly in CM and EM if CD4+ and in EMRA if CD8+. The appearance of some responding clones in pre-infection memory suggested that cross-reactive memory joined. Clones shrinking between day 15 and 85 showed a balanced CD4/CD8 split, and those that grew later tilted toward CD4+.

There are a few counts of this clonotype. Its specificity is unknown. Per the germline V gene, CDR1 is SGHTA and CDR2 is FQGNSA. Trimming stripped 0 bases from V and 5 bases from J, with 7 bases between. CDR3 length equals 14 residues. The TCR was taken from a man between 18 and 35 years old who had mild COVID-19 (a few samples of this study predate the infection). Cell type and time point are not known. Sequenced material: PBMCs or a T cell subset sorted from them (not recorded which). The chain has TRBV7-2 and TRBJ2-2; D gene unclear. CDR3 bases: TGTGCCAGCAGCTTAGCAGGGTGGACCGGGGAGCTGTTTTTT. Translated: CASSLAGWTGELFF.